The present T cell receptor (beta chain) was sequenced within a study of T cell responses to AZD1222 COVID-19 vaccine. General study points: None of the repertoires were sampled until the peak T cell response had passed. When two AZD1222 doses had been given, Spike-specific TCR breadth and depth rose. The study reported that nearly half of spike-specific TCRs target unmutated variant regions.

Measured with immunoSEQ multiplex PCR; TCRdb has only the in-frame clones, and not every one. Here the sample spans approximately 160,000 clones, roughly 93% being singletons. V dropped 4 bases and J dropped 6; count of bases not matched to a gene: 8. Germline CDR1 SGHRS, CDR2 YFSETQ. This CDR3 has 14 residues. On this clone: The antigen is unknown.

This chain connects TRBV5-1 to TRBJ1-2; 8 nucleotides line up with TRBD1. This TCR was sampled from an adult in good health. Sequencing was performed on peripheral blood, taken on day 0 of AZD1222 vaccination. The CDR3 loop is CASSVSQGADGYTF. For the CDR3, the DNA is TGCGCCAGCAGCGTATCCCAGGGGGCTGATGGCTACACCTTC.